The 11 T cell receptor beta chains given below trace back to one sample, sequenced in a study of blood T cell repertoires in COVID-19. TCRdb keeps only in-frame clones here, not all; method: immunoSEQ multiplex PCR. The table lists roughly 80,000 clones, around 80% of them singletons. The specimen was peripheral blood. The receptors were sampled from a human donor in a cohort sampled during active COVID-19.

This clone was detected only a few times. The chain recombines TRBV7-9 with TRBJ2-7, with 8 bases matching TRBD1. V gave up 4 bases and J gave up 2 bases; unmatched junction bases: 4. Germline V gene lookup returns CDR1 SEHNR and CDR2 FQNEAQ (reference sequence). This CDR3 comprises 14 residues. The CDR3 DNA follows: TGTGCCAGCAGCTCGAGACAGGGGCCCTACGAGCAGTACTTC. Translated: CASSSRQGPYEQYF. The whole variable domain, remainder taken from reference TRBV7-9 and TRBJ2-7, is DTGVSQNPRHKITKRGQNVTFRCDPISEHNRLYWYRQTLGQGPEFLTYFQNEAQLEKSRLLSDRFSAERPKGSFSTLEIQRTEQGDSAMYLCASSSRQGPYEQYFGPGTRLTVT.

Only a few counts were recorded for this clone. The chain employs TRBV5-1 and TRBJ2-3, with 8 bases identical to TRBD2. V trimming: 4 bases; J trimming: 0 bases; junction bases outside the gene matches: 1. The CDR3 is 14 amino acids. The V gene's germline CDR1 is SGHRS and CDR2 YFSETQ. CDR3 DNA: TGCGCCAGCAGCAGCGGGGGTAGCACAGATACGCAGTATTTT. It encodes CASSSGGSTDTQYF. The full variable domain, with the rest looked up from reference TRBV5-1 and TRBJ2-3, is KAGVTQTPRYLIKTRGQQVTLSCSPISGHRSVSWYQQTPGQGLQFLFEYFSETQRNKGNFPGRFSGRQFSNSRSEMNVSTLELGDSALYLCASSSGGSTDTQYFGPGTRLTVL.

The gene calls are TRBV3-1 (or the pseudogene TRBV3-2) and TRBJ2-5, with no clear D. The CDR3 length is 15 residues. Germline V gives CDR1 LGHDT, CDR2 YNNKEL (reference sequence). V lost 1 base and J lost 5, with 14 bases in between. Here the CDR3 DNA reads TGTGCCAGCAGCCAAGCCACAGTTGGTTTCGAGACCCAGTACTTC. Its protein product is CASSQATVGFETQYF.

This rearrangement joins TRBV5-4 to TRBJ2-3; 13 bases are shared with TRBD2. Germline CDR1 and CDR2: SGHNT and YYREEE (reference sequence). V lost 5 bases and J lost 2; bases outside the gene matches: 5. This CDR3 region has 16 residues. The CDR3 is CASRVTSGGNTDTQYF. As DNA, the CDR3 is TGTGCCAGCAGGGTGACTAGCGGGGGGAACACAGATACGCAGTATTTT. The whole variable domain, remainder taken from reference TRBV5-4 and TRBJ2-3, is ETGVTQSPTHLIKTRGQQVTLRCSSQSGHNTVSWYQQALGQGPQFIFQYYREEENGRGNFPPRFSGLQFPNYSSELNVNALELDDSALYLCASRVTSGGNTDTQYFGPGTRLTVL.

V gene TRBV27 combines with J gene TRBJ2-4; the match to TRBD1 covers 7 bases. Looked up from germline, CDR1 is MNHEY and CDR2 is SMNVEV (reference sequence). This CDR3 comprises 14 residues. Trimming took 4 bases from V and 6 from J; bases not matched to a gene: 6. CDR3 sequence (DNA): TGTGCCAGCAGTTCGGGGACAGTTGGAAACATTCAGTACTTC. It yields the protein CASSSGTVGNIQYF.

As for this clone: At one end, the junction sequence differs from germline, possibly due to a read error. The J gene is TRBJ2-7, the V gene TRBV6-1, with 8 bases identical to TRBD1. The germline V gene encodes CDR1 MNHNS and CDR2 SASEGT. The CDR3 runs to 15 residues. CDR3 in DNA: TGTGCCAGCAGTCAAGCTACAGGGGGTGGGTACGAGCAGTACTTC. Translated: CASSQATGGGYEQYF.

V is TRBV28 and J is TRBJ1-5; a possible D gene is TRBD1 (5 bases). The CDR3 contains 16 residues. The germline gives CDR1 MDHEN, CDR2 SYDVKM. V was shortened by 2 bases and J by 6 bases, with 17 bases between the two germline ends. CDR3 DNA: TGTGCCAGCAGTTTAAGGGAGGGGTCCCCAACTCAGCCCCAGCATTTT. It encodes CASSLREGSPTQPQHF.

The chain links TRBV18 to TRBJ2-3, with D hard to call. Germline CDR1 KGHSH, CDR2 LQKENI. The CDR3 consists of 11 residues. Trimming left V 5 bases short and J 5 bases short, with 5 bases between. CDR3 loop: CASSKQDTQYF. The DNA for the CDR3 is TGTGCCAGCTCAAAGCAAGATACGCAGTATTTT.

The gene calls are TRBV3-1 (or the pseudogene TRBV3-2) and TRBJ2-7; no definite D call. The CDR3 extends over 11 amino acids. The V end was cut by 2 bases, the J end by 5 bases, with 4 bases between. From germline, CDR1 is LGHDT and CDR2 YNNKEL (reference sequence). The CDR3: CASSQLDEQYF. The CDR3 region has the DNA TGTGCCAGCAGCCAATTAGACGAGCAGTACTTC.

This clone was recorded a few times. This chain joins TRBV29-1 and TRBJ1-2; D perhaps matches TRBD1 (5 bases). This CDR3 region has 11 residues. V was trimmed by 2 bases and J by 7 bases, leaving 8 bases between them. In germline, CDR1 is SQVTM, CDR2 ANQGSEA. The chain's CDR3 is CSVERGSGYTF. CDR3 DNA sequence: TGCAGCGTTGAACGGGGGTCTGGCTACACCTTC.

The chain joins TRBV15 to TRBJ2-1; a possible D gene is TRBD2 (6 bases). CDR3 length: 15 residues. V was trimmed by 0 bases and J by 12 bases, leaving 18 bases between them. Germline V gene sequence: CDR1 LNHNV, CDR2 YYDKDF (reference sequence). The CDR3 DNA is TGTGCCACCAGCAGAGATACCACTAGCCCACGGGGGCAGTTCTTC. It codes for CATSRDTTSPRGQFF.